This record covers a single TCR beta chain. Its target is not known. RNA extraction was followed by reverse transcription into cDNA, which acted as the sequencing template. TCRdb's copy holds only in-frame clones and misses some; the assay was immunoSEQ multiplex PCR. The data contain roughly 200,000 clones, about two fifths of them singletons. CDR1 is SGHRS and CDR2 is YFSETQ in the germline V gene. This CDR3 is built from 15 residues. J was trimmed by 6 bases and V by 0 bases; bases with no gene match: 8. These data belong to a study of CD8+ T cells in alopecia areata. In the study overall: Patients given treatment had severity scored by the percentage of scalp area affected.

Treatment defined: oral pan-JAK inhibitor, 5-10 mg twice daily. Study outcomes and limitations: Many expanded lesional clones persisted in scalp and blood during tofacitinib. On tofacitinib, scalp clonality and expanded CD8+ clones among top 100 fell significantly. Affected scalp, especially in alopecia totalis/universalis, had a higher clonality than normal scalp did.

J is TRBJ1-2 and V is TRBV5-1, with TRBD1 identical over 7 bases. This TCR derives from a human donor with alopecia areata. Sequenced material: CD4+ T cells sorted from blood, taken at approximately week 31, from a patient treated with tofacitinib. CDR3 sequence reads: CASSLGPQGKNGYTF. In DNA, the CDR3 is TGCGCCAGCAGCTTGGGCCCACAGGGGAAGAATGGCTACACCTTC.